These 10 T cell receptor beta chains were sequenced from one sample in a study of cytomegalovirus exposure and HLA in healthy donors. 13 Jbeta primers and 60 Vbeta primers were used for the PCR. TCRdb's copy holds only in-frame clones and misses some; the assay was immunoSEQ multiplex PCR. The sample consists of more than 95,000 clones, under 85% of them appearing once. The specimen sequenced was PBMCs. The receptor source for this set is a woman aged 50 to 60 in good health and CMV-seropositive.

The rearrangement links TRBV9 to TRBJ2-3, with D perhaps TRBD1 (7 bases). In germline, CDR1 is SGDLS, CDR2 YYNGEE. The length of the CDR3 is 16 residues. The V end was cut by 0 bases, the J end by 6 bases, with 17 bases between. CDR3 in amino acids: CASSVALTGRRDTQYF. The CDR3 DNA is TGTGCCAGCAGCGTAGCTTTGACAGGGAGGCGGGATACGCAGTATTTT.

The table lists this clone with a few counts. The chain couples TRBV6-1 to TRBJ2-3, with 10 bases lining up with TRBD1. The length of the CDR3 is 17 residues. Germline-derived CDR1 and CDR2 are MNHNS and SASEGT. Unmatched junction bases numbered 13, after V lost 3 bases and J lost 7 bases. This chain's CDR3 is CASSDGTGDYYHHTQYF. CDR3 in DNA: TGTGCCAGCAGTGACGGGACAGGGGATTACTATCATCATACGCAGTATTTT.

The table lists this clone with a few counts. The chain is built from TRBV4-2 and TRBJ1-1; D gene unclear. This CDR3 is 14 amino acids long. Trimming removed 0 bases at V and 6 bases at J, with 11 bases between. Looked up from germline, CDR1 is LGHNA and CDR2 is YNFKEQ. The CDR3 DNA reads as TGTGCCAGCAGCCAAGATCGGTCGAGGTCTGAAGCTTTCTTT. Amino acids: CASSQDRSRSEAFF.

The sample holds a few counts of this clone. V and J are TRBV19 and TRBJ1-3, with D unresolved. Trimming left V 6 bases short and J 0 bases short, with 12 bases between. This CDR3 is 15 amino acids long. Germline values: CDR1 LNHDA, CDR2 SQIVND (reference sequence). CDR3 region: CASRPGEDSGNTIYF. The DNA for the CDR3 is TGTGCCAGTAGACCGGGAGAGGACTCTGGAAACACCATATATTTT.

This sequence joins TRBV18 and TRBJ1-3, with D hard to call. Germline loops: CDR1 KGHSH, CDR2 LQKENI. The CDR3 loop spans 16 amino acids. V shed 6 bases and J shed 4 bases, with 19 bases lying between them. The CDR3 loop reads CASSRWEGTSGNTIYF. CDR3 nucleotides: TGTGCCAGCTCCCGATGGGAGGGTACCTCAGGAAACACCATATATTTT.

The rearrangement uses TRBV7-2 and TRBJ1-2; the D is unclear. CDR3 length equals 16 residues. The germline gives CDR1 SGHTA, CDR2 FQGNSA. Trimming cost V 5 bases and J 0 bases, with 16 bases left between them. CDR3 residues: CASSRQEAATNYGYTF. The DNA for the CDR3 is TGTGCCAGCAGCCGGCAAGAGGCAGCTACTAACTATGGCTACACCTTC.

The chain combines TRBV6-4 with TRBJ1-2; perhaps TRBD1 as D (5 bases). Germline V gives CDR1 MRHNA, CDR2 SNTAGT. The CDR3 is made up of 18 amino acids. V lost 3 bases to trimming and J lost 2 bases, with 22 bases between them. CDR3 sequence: CASSDLTPSFRGNYGYTF. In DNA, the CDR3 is TGTGCCAGCAGTGATCTCACCCCCTCTTTCCGGGGGAACTATGGCTACACCTTC.

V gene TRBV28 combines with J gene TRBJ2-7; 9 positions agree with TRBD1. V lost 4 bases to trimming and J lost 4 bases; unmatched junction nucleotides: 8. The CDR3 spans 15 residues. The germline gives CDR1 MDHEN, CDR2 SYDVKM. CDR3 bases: TGTGCCAGCAGTTCAGGGACAGGGTTTTGGTACGAGCAGTACTTC. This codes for CASSSGTGFWYEQYF.

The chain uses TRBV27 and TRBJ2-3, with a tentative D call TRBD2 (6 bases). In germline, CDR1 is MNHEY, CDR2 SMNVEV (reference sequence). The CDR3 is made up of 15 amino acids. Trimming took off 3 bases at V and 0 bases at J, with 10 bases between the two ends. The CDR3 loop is CASSFLGTSTDTQYF. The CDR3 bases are TGTGCCAGCAGTTTTTTGGGGACTAGCACAGATACGCAGTATTTT.

The CDR3 DNA reads as TGTGCCAGCAGTAGGGGTAGCGGGGTTTCAGATACGCAGTATTTT. Translating gives CASSRGSGVSDTQYF. This rearrangement joins TRBV6-5 to TRBJ2-3; 8 bases line up with TRBD2. The CDR3 spans 15 residues. The V segment lost 5 bases and the J segment 4 bases; nucleotides outside the gene matches: 8. Germline values: CDR1 MNHEY, CDR2 SVGAGI.